The clone carrying this T cell receptor (beta chain) was detected once. The data originate from a study of blood T cell repertoires in COVID-19. Germline trimming cut 2 bases from V and 12 bases from J; bases unmatched to any gene: 8. The CDR3 is 15 amino acids. Germline V gene lookup returns CDR1 LGHDT and CDR2 YNNKEL (reference sequence). Clones were read by immunoSEQ multiplex PCR, and TCRdb kept only the in-frame ones, dropping some. Here the sample spans about 71,000 clones, more than 80% being singletons. The chain employs TRBV3-1 (or the pseudogene TRBV3-2) and TRBJ2-1, with 12 bases identical to TRBD2. Material: peripheral blood. The TCR originated in a man older than 75 with acute or convalescent COVID-19. In DNA form, the CDR3 reads TGTGCCAGCAGCCAAATGACTAGCGGGGGTAAAGGGCAGTTCTTC. The encoded protein is CASSQMTSGGKGQFF.